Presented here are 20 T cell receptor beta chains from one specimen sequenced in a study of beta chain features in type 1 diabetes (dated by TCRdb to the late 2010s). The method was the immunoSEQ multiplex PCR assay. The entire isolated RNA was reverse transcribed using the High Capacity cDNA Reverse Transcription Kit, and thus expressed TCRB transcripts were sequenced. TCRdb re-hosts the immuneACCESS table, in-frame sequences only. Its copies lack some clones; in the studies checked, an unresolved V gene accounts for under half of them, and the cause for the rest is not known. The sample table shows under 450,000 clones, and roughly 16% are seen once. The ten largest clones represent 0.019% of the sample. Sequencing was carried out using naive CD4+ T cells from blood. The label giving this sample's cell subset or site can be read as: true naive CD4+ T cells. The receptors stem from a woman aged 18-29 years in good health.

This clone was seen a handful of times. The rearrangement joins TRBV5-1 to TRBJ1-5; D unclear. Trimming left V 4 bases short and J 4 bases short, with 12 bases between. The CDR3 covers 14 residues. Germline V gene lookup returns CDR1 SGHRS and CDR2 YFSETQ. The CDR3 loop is CASSPEGINQPQHF. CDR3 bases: TGCGCCAGCAGCCCGGAGGGCATTAATCAGCCCCAGCATTTT.

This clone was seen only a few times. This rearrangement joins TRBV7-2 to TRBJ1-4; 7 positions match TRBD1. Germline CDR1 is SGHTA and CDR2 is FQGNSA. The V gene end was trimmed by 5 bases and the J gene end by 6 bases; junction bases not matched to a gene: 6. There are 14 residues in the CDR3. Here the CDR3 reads CASSLRGVDEKLFF. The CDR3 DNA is TGTGCCAGCAGCCTCAGGGGGGTGGATGAAAAACTGTTTTTT.

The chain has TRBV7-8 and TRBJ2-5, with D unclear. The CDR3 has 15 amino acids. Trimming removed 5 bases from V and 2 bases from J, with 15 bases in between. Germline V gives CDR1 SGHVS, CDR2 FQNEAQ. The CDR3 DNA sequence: TGTGCCAGCAGCCCCGCCCTGAATCTACAAGAGACCCAGTACTTC. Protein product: CASSPALNLQETQYF.

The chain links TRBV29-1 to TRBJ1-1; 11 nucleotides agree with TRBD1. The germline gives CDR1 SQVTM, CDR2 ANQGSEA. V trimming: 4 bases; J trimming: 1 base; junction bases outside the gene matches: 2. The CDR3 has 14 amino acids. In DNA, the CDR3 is TGCAGCGTTGGGACAGGGGGCCCGAACACTGAAGCTTTCTTT. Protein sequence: CSVGTGGPNTEAFF.

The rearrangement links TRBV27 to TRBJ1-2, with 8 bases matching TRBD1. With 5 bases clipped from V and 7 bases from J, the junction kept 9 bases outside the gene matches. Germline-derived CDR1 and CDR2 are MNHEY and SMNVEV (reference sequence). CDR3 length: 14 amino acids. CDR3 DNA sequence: TGTGCCAGCAGTCAACCGGGACAGGCCGGTGGCTACACCTTC. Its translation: CASSQPGQAGGYTF.

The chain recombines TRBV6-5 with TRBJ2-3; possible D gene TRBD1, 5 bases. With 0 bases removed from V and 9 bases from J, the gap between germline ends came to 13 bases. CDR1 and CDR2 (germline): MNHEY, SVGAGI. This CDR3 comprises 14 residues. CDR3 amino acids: CASSYSRIAGTQYF. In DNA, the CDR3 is TGTGCCAGCAGTTACTCGAGGATTGCAGGGACGCAGTATTTT.

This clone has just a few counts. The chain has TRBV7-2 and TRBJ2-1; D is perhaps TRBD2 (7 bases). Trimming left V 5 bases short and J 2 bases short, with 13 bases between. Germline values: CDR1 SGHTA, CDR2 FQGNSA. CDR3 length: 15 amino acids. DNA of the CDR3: TGTGCCAGCAGCAAAGTGGGGGGGCCCTACAATGAGCAGTTCTTC. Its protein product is CASSKVGGPYNEQFF.

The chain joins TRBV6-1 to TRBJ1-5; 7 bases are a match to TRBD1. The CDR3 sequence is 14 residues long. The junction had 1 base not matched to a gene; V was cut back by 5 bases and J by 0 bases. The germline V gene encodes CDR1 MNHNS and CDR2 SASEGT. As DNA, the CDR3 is TGTGCCAGCAGTCGGGACAGTAGCAATCAGCCCCAGCATTTT. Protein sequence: CASSRDSSNQPQHF.

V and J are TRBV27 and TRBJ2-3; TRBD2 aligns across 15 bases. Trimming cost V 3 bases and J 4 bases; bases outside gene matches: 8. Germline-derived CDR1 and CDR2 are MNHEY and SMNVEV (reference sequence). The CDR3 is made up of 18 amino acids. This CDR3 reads CASSFLGLAGGFADTQYF. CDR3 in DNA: TGTGCCAGCAGTTTCCTCGGACTAGCGGGAGGGTTTGCAGATACGCAGTATTTT.

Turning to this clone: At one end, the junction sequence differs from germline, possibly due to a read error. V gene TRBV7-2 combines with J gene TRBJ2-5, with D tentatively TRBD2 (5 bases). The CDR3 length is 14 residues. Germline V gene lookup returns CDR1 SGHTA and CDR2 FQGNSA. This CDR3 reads CASSLAPPQETQYF. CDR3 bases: TGTGCCAGCAGCCTAGCCCCTCCGCAGGAGACCCAGTACTTC. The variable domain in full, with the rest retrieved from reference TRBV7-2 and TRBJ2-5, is GAGVSQSPSNKVTEKGKDVELRCDPISGHTALYWYRQSLGQGLEFLIYFQGNSAPDKSGLPSDRFSAERTGGSVSTLTIQRTQQEDSAVYLCASSLAPPQETQYFGPGTRLLVL.

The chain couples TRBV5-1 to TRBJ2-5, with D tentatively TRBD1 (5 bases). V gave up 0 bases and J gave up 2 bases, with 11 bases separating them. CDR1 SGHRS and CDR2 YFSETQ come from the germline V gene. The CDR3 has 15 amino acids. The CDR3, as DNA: TGCGCCAGCAGCTTGGCCACAGGAGTACAAGAGACCCAGTACTTC. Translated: CASSLATGVQETQYF.

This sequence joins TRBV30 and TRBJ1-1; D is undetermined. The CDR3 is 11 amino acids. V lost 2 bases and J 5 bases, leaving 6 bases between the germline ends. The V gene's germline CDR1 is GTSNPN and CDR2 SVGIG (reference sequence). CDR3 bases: TGTGCCTGGAGTTTCCAGACTGAAGCTTTCTTT. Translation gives CAWSFQTEAFF.

The CDR3 loop reads CASSPGANQPQHF. The DNA for the CDR3 is TGTGCCAGCTCACCCGGAGCCAATCAGCCCCAGCATTTT. V is TRBV18 and J is TRBJ1-5; no reliable D call. The V and J ends lost 3 bases and 3 bases respectively, with 6 bases between them. Germline CDR1 KGHSH, CDR2 LQKENI. The CDR3 runs to 13 residues.

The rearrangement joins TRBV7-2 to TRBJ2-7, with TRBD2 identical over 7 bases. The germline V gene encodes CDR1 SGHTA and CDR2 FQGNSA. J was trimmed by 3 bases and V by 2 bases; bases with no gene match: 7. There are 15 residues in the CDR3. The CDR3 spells CASSLSVAGRYEQYF. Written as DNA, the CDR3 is TGTGCCAGCAGCTTATCAGTAGCGGGCCGCTACGAGCAGTACTTC.

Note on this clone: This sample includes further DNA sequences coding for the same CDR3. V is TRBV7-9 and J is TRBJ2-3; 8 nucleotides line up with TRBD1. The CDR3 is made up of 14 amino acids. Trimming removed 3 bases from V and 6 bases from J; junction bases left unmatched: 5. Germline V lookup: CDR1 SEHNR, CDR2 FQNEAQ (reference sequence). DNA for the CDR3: TGTGCCAGCAGCTTCCAGGGGGCTTGGGATACGCAGTATTTT. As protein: CASSFQGAWDTQYF. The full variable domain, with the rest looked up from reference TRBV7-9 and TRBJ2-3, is DTGVSQNPRHKITKRGQNVTFRCDPISEHNRLYWYRQTLGQGPEFLTYFQNEAQLEKSRLLSDRFSAERPKGSFSTLEIQRTEQGDSAMYLCASSFQGAWDTQYFGPGTRLTVL.

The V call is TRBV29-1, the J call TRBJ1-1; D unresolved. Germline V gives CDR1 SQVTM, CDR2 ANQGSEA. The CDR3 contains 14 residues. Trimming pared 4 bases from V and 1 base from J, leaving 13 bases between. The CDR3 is CSVGSRGQNTEAFF. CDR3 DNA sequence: TGCAGCGTTGGGTCGAGAGGTCAGAACACTGAAGCTTTCTTT.

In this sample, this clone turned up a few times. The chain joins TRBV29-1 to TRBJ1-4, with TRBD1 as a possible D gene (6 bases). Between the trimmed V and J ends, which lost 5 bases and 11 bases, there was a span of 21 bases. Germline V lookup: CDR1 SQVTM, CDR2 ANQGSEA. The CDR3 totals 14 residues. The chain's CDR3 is CSVSLDRSILKLFF. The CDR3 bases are TGCAGCGTTTCCCTGGACAGATCGATACTTAAACTGTTTTTT.

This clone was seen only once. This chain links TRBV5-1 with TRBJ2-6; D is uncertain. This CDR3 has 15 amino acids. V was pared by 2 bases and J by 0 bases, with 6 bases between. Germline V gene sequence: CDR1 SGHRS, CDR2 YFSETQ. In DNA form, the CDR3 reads TGCGCCAGCAGCTTACAGCCCTCTGGGGCCAACGTCCTGACTTTC. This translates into CASSLQPSGANVLTF.

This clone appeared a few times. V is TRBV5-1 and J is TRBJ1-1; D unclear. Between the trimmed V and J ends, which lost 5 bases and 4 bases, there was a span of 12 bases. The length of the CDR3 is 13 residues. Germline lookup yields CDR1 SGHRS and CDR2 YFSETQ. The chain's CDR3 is CASSRGMGTEAFF. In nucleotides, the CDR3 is TGCGCCAGCAGTCGGGGTATGGGCACTGAAGCTTTCTTT. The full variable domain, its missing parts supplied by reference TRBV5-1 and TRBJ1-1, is KAGVTQTPRYLIKTRGQQVTLSCSPISGHRSVSWYQQTPGQGLQFLFEYFSETQRNKGNFPGRFSGRQFSNSRSEMNVSTLELGDSALYLCASSRGMGTEAFFGQGTRLTVV.

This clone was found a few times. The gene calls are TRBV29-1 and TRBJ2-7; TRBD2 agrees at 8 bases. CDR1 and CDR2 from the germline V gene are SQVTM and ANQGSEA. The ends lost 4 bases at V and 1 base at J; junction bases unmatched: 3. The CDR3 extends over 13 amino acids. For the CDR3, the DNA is TGCAGCGTTGCGGGGACTAGTTCCTACGAGCAGTACTTC. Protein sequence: CSVAGTSSYEQYF.